This TCR beta chain was identified during a study of glioma-infiltrating T cells after dendritic cell vaccination. Study-wide points: The cohort had few patients with full blood and tumor sets.

The CDR3 has 13 amino acids. Looked up from germline, CDR1 is SGHVS and CDR2 is FNYEAQ. V lost 5 bases and J lost 1, with 8 bases in between. Comment on this clone: Its antigen is as yet unknown.

Patients had residual fresh-frozen tumor tissue and more than two years of survival data. All glioblastoma patients lacked an isocitrate dehydrogenase mutation. The primer mix had 60 V beta and 13 J beta primers. Sequencing used immunoSEQ multiplex PCR; TCRdb keeps in-frame clones, though not all of them. The table has fewer than 85,000 clones, roughly 82% seen once. The source of this sequence is a human donor with glioblastoma. This chain connects TRBV7-6 to TRBJ1-1; tentative D call: TRBD1 (6 bases). The sequencing used blood, collected before dendritic cell vaccination. This chain's CDR3 is CASSNRANTEAFF. For the CDR3, the DNA is TGTGCCAGCAGCAACAGGGCGAACACTGAAGCTTTCTTT.